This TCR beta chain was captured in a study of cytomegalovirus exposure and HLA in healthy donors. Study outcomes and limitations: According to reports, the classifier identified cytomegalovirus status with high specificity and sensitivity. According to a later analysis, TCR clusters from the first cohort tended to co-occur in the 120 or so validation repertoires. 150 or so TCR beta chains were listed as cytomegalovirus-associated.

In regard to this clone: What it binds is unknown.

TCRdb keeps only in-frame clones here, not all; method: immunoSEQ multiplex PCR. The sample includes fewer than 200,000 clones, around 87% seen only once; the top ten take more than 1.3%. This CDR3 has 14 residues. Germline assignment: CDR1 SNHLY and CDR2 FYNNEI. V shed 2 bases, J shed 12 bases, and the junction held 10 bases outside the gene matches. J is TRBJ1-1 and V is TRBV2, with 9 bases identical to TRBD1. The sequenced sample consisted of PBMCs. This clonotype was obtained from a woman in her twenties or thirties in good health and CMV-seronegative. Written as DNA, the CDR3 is TGTGCCAGCAGTGAAAGGAAGGACAGGGGTAGATCTTTCTTT. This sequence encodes CASSERKDRGRSFF.